This TCR beta chain was retrieved from a study of CD8 T cells in ankylosing spondylitis. Study-wide findings and caveats: Clones linked to disease were reported to show significant enrichment in matched ankylosing spondylitis synovial fluid. Disease-linked clones were CD8+ and relatively rare in peripheral blood. One TCR beta motif, made up of 7 or 8 highly homologous variants, appeared characteristic of ankylosing spondylitis blood. Earlier literature documents some of the motif variants in reactive arthritis synovial fluid and blood.

Remarks on this clonotype: The antigen remains unidentified.

TCRdb reanalysed the 5' RACE reads using MiXCR and keeps one entry per CDR3 protein. The sample has approximately 400,000 distinct CDR3 sequences, approximately 26% seen once. CDR3 length equals 15 residues. Germline V gene sequence: CDR1 KGHDR, CDR2 SFDVKD. After removal of 9 bases from V and 0 bases from J, the junction contained 8 bases not matched to a gene. The V gene is TRBV24-1, the J gene TRBJ1-2; 8 bases are shared with TRBD1. Sequenced: blood, either unsorted or a sorted T cell fraction (not recorded which). This sequence was found in a male donor with ankylosing spondylitis. In DNA form, the CDR3 reads TGTGCCACCCAGGACAGGGCCTACACTAACTATGGCTACACCTTC. It encodes CATQDRAYTNYGYTF.